The 24 T cell receptor beta chains listed next were all sequenced from one sample in a study of shared clonotypes between healthy human individuals. Generated by immunoSEQ multiplex PCR, the TCRdb table keeps only in-frame clones and is missing some. The table shows 2 million to 2.5 million clones, with 90% to 96% occurring only once. The sequenced sample consisted of naive CD4+ T cells sorted from blood. Subset meaning: CD45RA+ positively selected. The receptor set was obtained from a man between 18 and 29 years old in good health.

The chain has TRBV6-6 and TRBJ2-7; 8 positions agree with TRBD1. This CDR3 contains 14 residues. Germline trimming cut 5 bases from V and 2 bases from J; bases unmatched to any gene: 5. CDR1 and CDR2 (germline): MNHNY, SVGAGI (reference sequence). CDR3: CASSLQGVPYEQYF. The CDR3 DNA is TGTGCCAGCAGTCTACAGGGGGTCCCCTACGAGCAGTACTTC.

CDR3 in amino acids: CAWSWDTGYGYTF. The CDR3 DNA reads TGTGCCTGGAGTTGGGACACCGGCTATGGCTACACCTTC. The chain carries TRBV30 and TRBJ1-2; a weak D match, TRBD1 (6 bases). V shed 2 bases and J shed 4 bases, with 11 bases lying between them. The length of the CDR3 is 13 residues. The germline V gene encodes CDR1 GTSNPN and CDR2 SVGIG (reference sequence).

The gene calls are TRBV11-2 and TRBJ2-3; 9 nucleotides align to TRBD1. The CDR3 has 16 amino acids. Germline CDR1 and CDR2: SGHAT and FQNNGV. The ends lost 0 bases at V and 8 bases at J; junction bases unmatched: 9. CDR3: CASSLDGTGPAGTQYF. CDR3 in DNA: TGTGCCAGCAGCTTAGACGGGACAGGGCCAGCGGGTACGCAGTATTTT.

The genes are TRBV9 and TRBJ1-1; TRBD1 is a possible D gene (5 bases). CDR1 is SGDLS and CDR2 is YYNGEE in the germline V gene. Trimming removed 2 bases at V and 0 bases at J, with 17 bases between. CDR3 length equals 17 residues. The CDR3 loop is CASSVDSLSFMNTEAFF. CDR3 nucleotide sequence: TGTGCCAGCAGCGTCGACAGCCTAAGCTTTATGAACACTGAAGCTTTCTTT.

The V gene is TRBV29-1, the J gene TRBJ1-2; D call uncertain. V gave up 7 bases and J gave up 7 bases, with 7 bases separating them. Germline assignment: CDR1 SQVTM and CDR2 ANQGSEA. This CDR3 has 9 amino acids. The CDR3 spells CSAEGGYTF. Written as DNA, the CDR3 is TGCAGCGCTGAGGGTGGCTACACCTTC.

The chain employs TRBV30 and TRBJ2-5; 9 bases are shared with TRBD2. The tail of the sequence fits TRBJ2-7 better, so the J call may be wrong. The CDR3 covers 18 residues. Germline V CDR1 and CDR2: GTSNPN, SVGIG (reference sequence). The CDR3 bases are TGTGCCTGGAGTGTAGGTCTAGCGGGAACCCAGAGGGCCTACGAGCAGTACTTC. It encodes CAWSVGLAGTQRAYEQYF.

CDR3 region: CASSFSSGSTGELFF. Written as DNA, the CDR3 is TGTGCCAGCAGCTTCTCTAGCGGGAGCACCGGGGAGCTGTTTTTT. The rearrangement uses TRBV11-2 and TRBJ2-2; 10 positions match TRBD2. The trim removed 3 bases at V and 4 bases at J, leaving 2 bases unmatched. Germline CDR1 SGHAT, CDR2 FQNNGV. The CDR3 length is 15 residues. Together with reference TRBV11-2 and TRBJ2-2, the CDR3 gives the full variable domain: EAGVAQSPRYKIIEKRQSVAFWCNPISGHATLYWYQQILGQGPKLLIQFQNNGVVDDSQLPKDRFSAERLKGVDSTLKIQPAKLEDSAVYLCASSFSSGSTGELFFGEGSRLTVL.

Turning to this clone: Other DNA sequences of this sample code for an identical CDR3. This chain links TRBV7-9 with TRBJ2-7; 9 bases agree with TRBD1. Trimming at V came to 3 bases and at J to 0 bases, leaving 3 bases not matched to a gene. Germline V gene lookup returns CDR1 SEHNR and CDR2 FQNEAQ (reference sequence). The CDR3 consists of 15 residues. The CDR3 here is CASSFGQGSSYEQYF. CDR3 DNA sequence: TGTGCCAGCAGCTTCGGACAGGGGAGCTCCTACGAGCAGTACTTC.

The chain employs TRBV6-1 and TRBJ1-2; the D gene is possibly TRBD1 (5 bases). CDR3 length: 13 residues. The germline gives CDR1 MNHNS, CDR2 SASEGT. Trimming left V 4 bases short and J 5 bases short, with 11 bases between. CDR3 loop: CASSVGGRYGYTF. The CDR3 nucleotides read TGTGCCAGCAGTGTGGGGGGACGGTATGGCTACACCTTC.

The chain recombines TRBV5-4 with TRBJ1-2; D may be TRBD1 (6 bases). CDR3 length: 12 amino acids. Trimming shortened V by 4 bases and J by 7 bases, and 11 bases separated the two germline ends. CDR1 SGHNT and CDR2 YYREEE come from the germline V gene (reference sequence). The CDR3 reads CASSTWTAGYTF. The CDR3 coding sequence is TGTGCCAGCAGCACGTGGACAGCTGGCTACACCTTC. Based on the CDR3 plus reference TRBV5-4 and TRBJ1-2, the full variable domain is ETGVTQSPTHLIKTRGQQVTLRCSSQSGHNTVSWYQQALGQGPQFIFQYYREEENGRGNFPPRFSGLQFPNYSSELNVNALELDDSALYLCASSTWTAGYTFGSGTRLTVV.

The chain carries TRBV7-4 and TRBJ2-7, with D unclear. Germline CDR1 reads SGHVT; CDR2 reads SQSDAQ. The CDR3 spans 12 residues. V lost 1 base to trimming and J lost 2 bases, with 3 bases between them. The CDR3 loop is CASSLDTYEQYF. The CDR3 DNA is TGTGCCAGCAGCTTAGACACCTACGAGCAGTACTTC. The full variable domain, with the rest looked up from reference TRBV7-4 and TRBJ2-7, is GAGVSQSPRYKVAKRGRDVALRCDSISGHVTLYWYRQTLGQGSEVLTYSQSDAQRDKSGRPSGRFSAERPERSVSTLKIQRTEQGDSAVYLCASSLDTYEQYFGPGTRLTVT.

The V call is TRBV28, the J call TRBJ2-7; TRBD1 or TRBD2 may be the D gene (5 bases each). In germline, CDR1 is MDHEN, CDR2 SYDVKM. Trimming stripped 4 bases from V and 9 bases from J, with 13 bases between. CDR3 length equals 12 residues. Here the CDR3 reads CASSSRSGGQYF. CDR3 DNA: TGTGCCAGCAGTTCGCGGTCTGGGGGGCAGTACTTC.

The J gene is TRBJ2-7, the V gene TRBV5-1; D is perhaps TRBD1 (6 bases). The CDR3 contains 15 residues. Germline assignment: CDR1 SGHRS and CDR2 YFSETQ. Trimming cost V 3 bases and J 5 bases, with 18 bases left between them. As DNA, the CDR3 is TGCGCCAGCAGCTCCTCCTACAGGGAAGGGCACGAGCAGTACTTC. This sequence encodes CASSSSYREGHEQYF.

V gene TRBV10-1 combines with J gene TRBJ2-1; D perhaps matches TRBD2 (6 bases). This CDR3 has 16 residues. V lost 0 bases and J 3 bases, leaving 12 bases between the germline ends. Looked up from germline, CDR1 is WNHNN and CDR2 is SYGVQD (reference sequence). The CDR3: CASSESRGSLYNEQFF. The DNA of the CDR3 is TGCGCCAGCAGTGAGTCCCGGGGGAGTCTCTACAATGAGCAGTTCTTC.

The CDR3: CASSPDAPPSTDTQYF. Written as DNA, the CDR3 is TGTGCCAGCAGCCCGGACGCGCCTCCTAGCACAGATACGCAGTATTTT. The V and J genes are TRBV9 and TRBJ2-3; no clear D gene. The germline gives CDR1 SGDLS, CDR2 YYNGEE. Trimming pared 4 bases from V and 0 bases from J, leaving 15 bases between. The CDR3 length is 16 residues.

The chain combines TRBV6-1 with TRBJ1-3; 7 bases are shared with TRBD1. The CDR3 runs to 17 residues. V lost 2 bases to trimming and J lost 0 bases; unmatched junction nucleotides: 7. CDR1 is MNHNS, CDR2 SASEGT, per germline. Here the CDR3 reads CASSEFAGGFSGNTIYF. CDR3 sequence (DNA): TGTGCCAGCAGTGAATTCGCAGGGGGATTCTCTGGAAACACCATATATTTT.

This rearrangement joins TRBV4-3 to TRBJ2-7, with 14 bases lining up with TRBD2. Per germline, CDR1 LGHNA and CDR2 YSLEER. This CDR3 comprises 18 residues. The V gene end was trimmed by 1 base and the J gene end by 3 bases; junction bases not matched to a gene: 8. The CDR3 nucleotides read TGCGCCAGCAGCCAAGTTCCCCAGGGACTAGCGGGAGTCTACGAGCAGTACTTC. Its translation is CASSQVPQGLAGVYEQYF.

The V and J genes are TRBV28 and TRBJ1-5; D ambiguous. This CDR3 contains 15 residues. Trimming took 2 bases from V and 5 from J, leaving 13 bases between them. CDR1 is MDHEN, CDR2 SYDVKM, per germline. The CDR3 region is CASSLRVRPDQPQHF. Here the CDR3 DNA reads TGTGCCAGCAGTTTACGTGTGAGACCCGATCAGCCCCAGCATTTT.

This chain connects TRBV2 to TRBJ1-4, with 8 bases that match TRBD1. This CDR3 is built from 15 residues. Looked up from germline, CDR1 is SNHLY and CDR2 is FYNNEI. The V gene end was trimmed by 6 bases and the J gene end by 2 bases; junction bases not matched to a gene: 5. CDR3 nucleotides: TGTGCCAGCAGAGGACAGGGCGCCACTAATGAAAAACTGTTTTTT. It translates to CASRGQGATNEKLFF.

DNA of the CDR3: TGTGCCAGCAGCTTACCGGGACTAGCGGCCGGGGAGCTGTTTTTT. Protein sequence: CASSLPGLAAGELFF. The chain carries TRBV9 and TRBJ2-2; 11 bases map to TRBD2. The CDR3 extends over 15 amino acids. Trimming at V came to 4 bases and at J to 6 bases, leaving 5 bases not matched to a gene. Germline V CDR1 and CDR2: SGDLS, YYNGEE.

The count of this clone is one. Other DNA sequences in this specimen translate into the identical CDR3. V and J are TRBV10-3 and TRBJ1-3; TRBD1 matches at 10 bases. The CDR3 runs 14 residues. V shed 6 bases, J shed 4 bases, and the junction held 3 bases outside the gene matches. Per germline, CDR1 ENHRY and CDR2 SYGVKD. The CDR3 DNA sequence: TGTGCCATCAGGGGGACAGGGGACGGAAACACCATATATTTT. This codes for CAIRGTGDGNTIYF.

V is TRBV18 and J is TRBJ1-1; tentative D call: TRBD1 (6 bases). CDR1 KGHSH and CDR2 LQKENI come from the germline V gene. V lost 5 bases and J 1 base, leaving 11 bases between the germline ends. The CDR3 sequence is 14 residues long. The CDR3: CASSRAGENTEAFF. In nucleotides, the CDR3 is TGTGCCAGCTCAAGAGCAGGGGAGAACACTGAAGCTTTCTTT.

V gene TRBV5-4 combines with J gene TRBJ2-3, with TRBD1 matching 8 bases. This CDR3 has 15 residues. J gave up 2 bases and V 0 bases, and 2 bases lay outside the gene matches. Germline V gene data show CDR1 as SGHNT and CDR2 as YYREEE (reference sequence). This CDR3 is CASSLGQGATDTQYF. The CDR3 DNA reads TGTGCCAGCAGCTTGGGGCAGGGGGCCACAGATACGCAGTATTTT.

V usage is TRBV7-9 and J usage is TRBJ2-7; D remains ambiguous. The V gene's germline CDR1 is SEHNR and CDR2 FQNEAQ (reference sequence). This CDR3 comprises 13 residues. V lost 3 bases to trimming and J lost 2 bases, with 8 bases between them. The CDR3 loop reads CASSFGTTYEQYF. The CDR3 DNA reads TGTGCCAGCAGCTTCGGAACAACCTACGAGCAGTACTTC.